This T cell receptor beta chain was observed in a study of beta chain features in type 1 diabetes. This clone showed up just a few times. A read error may produce the germline difference seen at one junction end. cDNA synthesis used the whole RNA isolate, giving expressed TCRB sequences. Sequencing was performed with immunoSEQ multiplex PCR; in TCRdb, only in-frame clones are kept and a portion is missing. The sample lists 130,000 to 150,000 clones, more than 9% occurring once. Germline V gives CDR1 SGHVS, CDR2 FNYEAQ. This CDR3 has 13 amino acids. This sequence originates from a young man in good health. This sequence joins TRBV7-6 and TRBJ1-6, with TRBD1 identical over 9 bases. Sample: naive CD4+ T cells from blood. The CDR3 region is CASSLGGTGLLYF. The CDR3 DNA sequence: TGTGCCAGCAGCTTGGGGGGGACAGGGCTCCTCTACTTT.